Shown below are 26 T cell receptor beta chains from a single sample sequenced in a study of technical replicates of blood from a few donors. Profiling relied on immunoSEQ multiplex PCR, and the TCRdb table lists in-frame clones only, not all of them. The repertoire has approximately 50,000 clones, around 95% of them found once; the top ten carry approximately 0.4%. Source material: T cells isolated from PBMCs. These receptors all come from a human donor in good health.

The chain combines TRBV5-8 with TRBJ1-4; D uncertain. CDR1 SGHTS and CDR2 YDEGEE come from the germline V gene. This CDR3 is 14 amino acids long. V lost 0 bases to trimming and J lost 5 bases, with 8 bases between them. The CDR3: CASSLGTSNEKLFF. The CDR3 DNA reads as TGTGCCAGCAGCTTGGGTACATCAAATGAAAAACTGTTTTTT.

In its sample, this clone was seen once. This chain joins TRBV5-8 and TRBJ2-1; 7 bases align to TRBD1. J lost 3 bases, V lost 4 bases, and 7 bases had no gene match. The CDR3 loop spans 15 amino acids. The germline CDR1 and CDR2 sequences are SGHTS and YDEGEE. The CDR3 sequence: CASSPGTASYNEQFF. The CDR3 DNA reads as TGTGCCAGCAGCCCCGGGACAGCGAGCTACAATGAGCAGTTCTTC. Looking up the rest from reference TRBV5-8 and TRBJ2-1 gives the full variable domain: EAGVTQSPTHLIKTRGQQATLRCSPISGHTSVYWYQQALGLGLQFLLWYDEGEERNRGNFPPRFSGRQFPNYSSELNVNALELEDSALYLCASSPGTASYNEQFFGPGTRLTVL.

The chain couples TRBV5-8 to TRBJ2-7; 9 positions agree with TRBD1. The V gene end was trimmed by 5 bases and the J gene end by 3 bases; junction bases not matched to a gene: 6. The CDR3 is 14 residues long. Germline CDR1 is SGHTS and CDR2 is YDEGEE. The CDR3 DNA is TGTGCCAGCAGTTCCGGGACAGGGAACTACGAGCAGTACTTC. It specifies CASSSGTGNYEQYF.

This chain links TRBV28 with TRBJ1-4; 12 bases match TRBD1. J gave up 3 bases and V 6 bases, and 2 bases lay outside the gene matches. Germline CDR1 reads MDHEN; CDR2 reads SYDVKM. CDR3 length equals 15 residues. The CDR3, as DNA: TGTGCCAGCAGGGGACAGGGGGCTTCTAATGAAAAACTGTTTTTT. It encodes CASRGQGASNEKLFF.

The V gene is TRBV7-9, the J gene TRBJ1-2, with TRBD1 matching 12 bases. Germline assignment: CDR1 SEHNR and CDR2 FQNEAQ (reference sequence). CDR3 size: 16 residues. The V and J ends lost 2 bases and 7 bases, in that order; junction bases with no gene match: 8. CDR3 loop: CASSLQSGQGAFGYTF. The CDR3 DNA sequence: TGTGCCAGCAGCTTACAATCGGGACAGGGGGCCTTTGGCTACACCTTC. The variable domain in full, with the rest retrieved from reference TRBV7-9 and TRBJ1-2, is DTGVSQNPRHKITKRGQNVTFRCDPISEHNRLYWYRQTLGQGPEFLTYFQNEAQLEKSRLLSDRFSAERPKGSFSTLEIQRTEQGDSAMYLCASSLQSGQGAFGYTFGSGTRLTVV.

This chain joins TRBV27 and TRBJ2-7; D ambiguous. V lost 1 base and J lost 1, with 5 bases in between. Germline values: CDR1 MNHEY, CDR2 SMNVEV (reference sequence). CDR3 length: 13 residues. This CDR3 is CASSLLRSYEQYF. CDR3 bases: TGTGCCAGCAGTTTATTGCGTTCCTACGAGCAGTACTTC.

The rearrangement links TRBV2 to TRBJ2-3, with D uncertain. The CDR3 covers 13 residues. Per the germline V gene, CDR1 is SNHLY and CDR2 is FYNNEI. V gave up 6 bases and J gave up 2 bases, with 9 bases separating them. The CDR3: CASRRRSTDTQYF. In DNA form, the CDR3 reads TGTGCCAGCAGACGTCGGTCCACAGATACGCAGTATTTT.

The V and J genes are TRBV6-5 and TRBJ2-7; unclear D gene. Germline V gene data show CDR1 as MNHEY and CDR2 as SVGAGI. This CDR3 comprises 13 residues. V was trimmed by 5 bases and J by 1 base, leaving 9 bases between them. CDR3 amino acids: CASSVYRSYEQYF. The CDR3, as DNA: TGTGCCAGCAGTGTCTACCGATCCTACGAGCAGTACTTC.

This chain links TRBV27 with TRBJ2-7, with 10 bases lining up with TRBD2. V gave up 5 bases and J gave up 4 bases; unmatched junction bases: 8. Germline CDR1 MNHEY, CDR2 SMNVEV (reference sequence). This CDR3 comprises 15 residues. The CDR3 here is CASSHDTSGIYEQYF. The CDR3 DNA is TGTGCCAGCAGTCATGACACTAGCGGGATTTACGAGCAGTACTTC.

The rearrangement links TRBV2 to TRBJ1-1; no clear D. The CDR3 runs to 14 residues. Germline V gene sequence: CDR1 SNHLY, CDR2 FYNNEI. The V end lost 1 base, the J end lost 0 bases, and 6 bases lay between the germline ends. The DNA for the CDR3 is TGTGCCAGCAGTGAAGGTAGTATGAACACTGAAGCTTTCTTT. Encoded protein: CASSEGSMNTEAFF.

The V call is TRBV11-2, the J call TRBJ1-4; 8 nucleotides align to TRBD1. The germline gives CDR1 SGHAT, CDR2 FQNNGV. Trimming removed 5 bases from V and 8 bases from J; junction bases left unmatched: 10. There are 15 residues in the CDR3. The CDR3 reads CASSQTGERSEKLFF. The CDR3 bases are TGTGCCAGCAGCCAGACAGGGGAAAGAAGCGAAAAACTGTTTTTT.

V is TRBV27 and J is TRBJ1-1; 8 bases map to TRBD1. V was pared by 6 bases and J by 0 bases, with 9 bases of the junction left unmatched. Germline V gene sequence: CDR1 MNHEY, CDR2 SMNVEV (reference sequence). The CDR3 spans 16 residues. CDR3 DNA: TGTGCCAGCAGACCGACAGGGGAACCGATGAACACTGAAGCTTTCTTT. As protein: CASRPTGEPMNTEAFF.

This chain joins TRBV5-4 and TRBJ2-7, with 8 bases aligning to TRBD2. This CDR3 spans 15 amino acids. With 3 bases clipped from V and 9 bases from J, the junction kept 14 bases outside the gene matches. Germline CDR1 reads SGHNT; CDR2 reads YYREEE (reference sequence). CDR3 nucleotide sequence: TGTGCCAGCAGCTCATATAGCGGGGCCCCTACGGGGCAGTACTTC. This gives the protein CASSSYSGAPTGQYF.

The CDR3 nucleotides are TGTGCCAGCAGTGAATTTAGACAGGTTGAAGCTTTCTTT. This codes for CASSEFRQVEAFF. The chain carries TRBV6-1 and TRBJ1-1, with D maybe TRBD1 (6 bases). CDR1 is MNHNS and CDR2 is SASEGT in the germline V gene. Trimming stripped 2 bases from V and 7 bases from J, with 11 bases between. CDR3 length equals 13 residues.

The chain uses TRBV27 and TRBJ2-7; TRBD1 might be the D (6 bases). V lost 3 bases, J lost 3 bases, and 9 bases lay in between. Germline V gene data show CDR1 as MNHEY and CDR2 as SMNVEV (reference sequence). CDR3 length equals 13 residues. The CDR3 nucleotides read TGTGCCAGCAGTTTGGTACAGGGCTACGAGCAGTACTTC. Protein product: CASSLVQGYEQYF.

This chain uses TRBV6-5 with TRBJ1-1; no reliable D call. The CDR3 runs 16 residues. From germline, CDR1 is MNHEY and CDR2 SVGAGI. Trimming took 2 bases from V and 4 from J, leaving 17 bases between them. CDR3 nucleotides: TGTGCCAGCAGTTACGGAGTTCCCGCCTTAGGCACTGAAGCTTTCTTT. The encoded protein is CASSYGVPALGTEAFF.

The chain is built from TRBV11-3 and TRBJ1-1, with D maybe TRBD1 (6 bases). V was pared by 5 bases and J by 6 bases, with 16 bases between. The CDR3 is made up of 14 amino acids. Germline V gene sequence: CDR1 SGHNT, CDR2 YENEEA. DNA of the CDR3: TGTGCCAGCAGCATTAGACAGGTGGGGGCTGAAGCTTTCTTT. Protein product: CASSIRQVGAEAFF.

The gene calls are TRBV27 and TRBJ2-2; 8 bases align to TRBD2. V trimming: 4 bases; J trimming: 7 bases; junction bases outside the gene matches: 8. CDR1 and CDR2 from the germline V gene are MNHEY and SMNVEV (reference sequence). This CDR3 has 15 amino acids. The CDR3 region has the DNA TGTGCCAGCAGTTGGTTTGGGGCGGGGGGCGGGGAGCTGTTTTTT. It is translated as CASSWFGAGGGELFF.

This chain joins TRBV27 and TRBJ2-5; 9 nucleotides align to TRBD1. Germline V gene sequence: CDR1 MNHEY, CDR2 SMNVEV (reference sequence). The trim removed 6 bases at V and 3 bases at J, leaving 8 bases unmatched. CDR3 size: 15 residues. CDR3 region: CASRHTGTGKETQYF. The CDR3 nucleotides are TGTGCCAGCAGACATACCGGGACAGGGAAAGAGACCCAGTACTTC.

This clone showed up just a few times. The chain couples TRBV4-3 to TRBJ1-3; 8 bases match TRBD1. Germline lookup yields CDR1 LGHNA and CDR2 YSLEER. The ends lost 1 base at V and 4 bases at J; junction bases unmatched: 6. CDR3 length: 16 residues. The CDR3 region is CASSQVQGAEGNTIYF. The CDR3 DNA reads TGCGCCAGCAGCCAAGTGCAGGGGGCGGAAGGAAACACCATATATTTT.

The CDR3 DNA sequence: TGTGCCAGCAGCTTAGCGGGGGCGACAGACGGTAAAGCTTTCTTT. Translating it yields CASSLAGATDGKAFF. This chain connects TRBV7-9 to TRBJ1-1; weak D call: TRBD1 (6 bases). V was shortened by 0 bases and J by 9 bases, with 17 bases between the two germline ends. The CDR3 runs to 15 residues. Germline values: CDR1 SEHNR, CDR2 FQNEAQ (reference sequence).

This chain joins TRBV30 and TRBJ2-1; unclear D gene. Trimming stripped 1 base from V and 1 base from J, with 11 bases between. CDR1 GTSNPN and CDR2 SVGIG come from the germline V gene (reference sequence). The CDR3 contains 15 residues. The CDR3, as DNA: TGTGCCTGGAGTGCCCGGAGAGGTTCCTACAATGAGCAGTTCTTC. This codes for CAWSARRGSYNEQFF.

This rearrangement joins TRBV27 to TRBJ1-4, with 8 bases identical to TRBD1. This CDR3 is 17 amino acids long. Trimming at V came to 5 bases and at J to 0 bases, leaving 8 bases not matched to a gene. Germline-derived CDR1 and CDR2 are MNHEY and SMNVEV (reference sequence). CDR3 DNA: TGTGCCAGCAGTCCCCGAGACAGGGGAACAACTAATGAAAAACTGTTTTTT. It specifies CASSPRDRGTTNEKLFF. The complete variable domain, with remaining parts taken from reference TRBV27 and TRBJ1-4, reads EAQVTQNPRYLITVTGKKLTVTCSQNMNHEYMSWYRQDPGLGLRQIYYSMNVEVTDKGDVPEGYKVSRKEKRNFPLILESPSPNQTSLYFCASSPRDRGTTNEKLFFGSGTQLSVL.

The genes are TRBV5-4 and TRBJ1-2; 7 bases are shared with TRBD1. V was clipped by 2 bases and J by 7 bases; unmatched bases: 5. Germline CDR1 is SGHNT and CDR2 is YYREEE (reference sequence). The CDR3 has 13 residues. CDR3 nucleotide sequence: TGTGCCAGCAGCTTTGACAGGGCGCTTGGCTACACCTTC. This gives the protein CASSFDRALGYTF.

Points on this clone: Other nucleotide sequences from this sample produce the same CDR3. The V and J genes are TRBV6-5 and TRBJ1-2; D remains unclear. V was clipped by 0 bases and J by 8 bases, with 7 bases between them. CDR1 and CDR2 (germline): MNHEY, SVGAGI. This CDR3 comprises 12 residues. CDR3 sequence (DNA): TGTGCCAGCAGTTACTCAGGAGAAGGCTACACCTTC. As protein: CASSYSGEGYTF.

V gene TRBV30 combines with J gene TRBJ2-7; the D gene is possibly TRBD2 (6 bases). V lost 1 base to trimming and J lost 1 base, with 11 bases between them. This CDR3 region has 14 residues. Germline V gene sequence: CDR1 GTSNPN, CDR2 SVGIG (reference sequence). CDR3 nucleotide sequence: TGTGCCTGGAGTGAGGTAGCGGAGTCCTACGAGCAGTACTTC. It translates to CAWSEVAESYEQYF. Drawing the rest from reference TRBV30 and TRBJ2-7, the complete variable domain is SQTIHQWPATLVQPVGSPLSLECTVEGTSNPNLYWYRQAAGRGLQLLFYSVGIGQISSEVPQNLSASRPQDRQFILSSKKLLLSDSGFYLCAWSEVAESYEQYFGPGTRLTVT.